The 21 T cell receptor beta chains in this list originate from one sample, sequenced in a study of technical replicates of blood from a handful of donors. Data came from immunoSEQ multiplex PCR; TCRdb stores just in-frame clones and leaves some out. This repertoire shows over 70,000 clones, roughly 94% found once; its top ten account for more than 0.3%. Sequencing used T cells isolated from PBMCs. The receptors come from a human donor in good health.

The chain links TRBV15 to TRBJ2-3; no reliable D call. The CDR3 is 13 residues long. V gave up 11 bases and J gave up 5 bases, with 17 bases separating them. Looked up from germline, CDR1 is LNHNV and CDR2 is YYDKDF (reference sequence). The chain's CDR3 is CAFGSPPEDTQYF. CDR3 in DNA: TGTGCCTTCGGGTCACCCCCGGAAGATACGCAGTATTTT.

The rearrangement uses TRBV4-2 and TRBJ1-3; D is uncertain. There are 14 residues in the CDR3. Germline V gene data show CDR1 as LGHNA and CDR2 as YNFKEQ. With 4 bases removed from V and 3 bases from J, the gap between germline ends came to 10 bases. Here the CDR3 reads CASSREGGGNTIYF. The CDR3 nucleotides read TGTGCCAGCAGCCGGGAGGGCGGTGGAAACACCATATATTTT.

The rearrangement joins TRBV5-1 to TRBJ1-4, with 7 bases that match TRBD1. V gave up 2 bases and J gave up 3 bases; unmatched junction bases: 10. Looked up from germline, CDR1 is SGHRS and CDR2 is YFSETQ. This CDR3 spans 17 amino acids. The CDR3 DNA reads TGCGCCAGCAGCTTTCTCTATCCGGGACAGTCTAATGAAAAACTGTTTTTT. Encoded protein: CASSFLYPGQSNEKLFF.

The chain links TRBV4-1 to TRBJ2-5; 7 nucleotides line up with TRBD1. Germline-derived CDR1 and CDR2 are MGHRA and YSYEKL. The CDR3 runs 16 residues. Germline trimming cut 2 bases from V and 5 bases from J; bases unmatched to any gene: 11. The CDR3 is CASSQIRTGLGETQYF. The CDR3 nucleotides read TGCGCCAGCAGCCAAATACGGACAGGTCTGGGGGAGACCCAGTACTTC.

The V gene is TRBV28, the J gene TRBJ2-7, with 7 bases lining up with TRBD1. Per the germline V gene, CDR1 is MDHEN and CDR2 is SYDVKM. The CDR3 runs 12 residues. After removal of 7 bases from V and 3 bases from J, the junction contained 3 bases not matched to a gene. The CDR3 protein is CASNAGGYEQYF. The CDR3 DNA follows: TGTGCCAGCAATGCAGGGGGCTACGAGCAGTACTTC. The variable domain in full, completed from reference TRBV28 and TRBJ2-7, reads DVKVTQSSRYLVKRTGEKVFLECVQDMDHENMFWYRQDPGLGLRLIYFSYDVKMKEKGDIPEGYSVSREKKERFSLILESASTNQTSMYLCASNAGGYEQYFGPGTRLTVT.

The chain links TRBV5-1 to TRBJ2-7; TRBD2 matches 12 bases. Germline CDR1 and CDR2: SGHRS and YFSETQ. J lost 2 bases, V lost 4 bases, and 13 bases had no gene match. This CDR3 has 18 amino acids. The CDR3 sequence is CASSQPTSGGFNPYEQYF. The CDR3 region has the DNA TGCGCCAGCAGCCAGCCGACTAGCGGGGGTTTTAACCCCTACGAGCAGTACTTC.

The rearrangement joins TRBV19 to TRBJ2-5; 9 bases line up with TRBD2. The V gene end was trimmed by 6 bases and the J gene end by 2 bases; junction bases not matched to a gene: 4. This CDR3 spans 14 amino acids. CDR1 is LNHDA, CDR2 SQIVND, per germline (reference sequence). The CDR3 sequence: CASSGRGGQETQYF. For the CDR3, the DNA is TGTGCCAGTAGCGGGCGGGGGGGGCAAGAGACCCAGTACTTC.

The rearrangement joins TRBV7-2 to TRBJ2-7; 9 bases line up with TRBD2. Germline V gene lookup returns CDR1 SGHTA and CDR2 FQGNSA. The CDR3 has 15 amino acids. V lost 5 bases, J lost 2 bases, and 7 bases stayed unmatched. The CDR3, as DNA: TGTGCCAGCAGCCCCTATAGCGGGAGTACCTACGAGCAGTACTTC. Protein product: CASSPYSGSTYEQYF.

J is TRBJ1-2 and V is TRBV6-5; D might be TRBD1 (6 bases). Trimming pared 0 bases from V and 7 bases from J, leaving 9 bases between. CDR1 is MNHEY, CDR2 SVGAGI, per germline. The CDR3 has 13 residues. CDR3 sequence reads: CASSYSLGGGYTF. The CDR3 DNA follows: TGTGCCAGCAGTTACTCCCTAGGGGGTGGCTACACCTTC.

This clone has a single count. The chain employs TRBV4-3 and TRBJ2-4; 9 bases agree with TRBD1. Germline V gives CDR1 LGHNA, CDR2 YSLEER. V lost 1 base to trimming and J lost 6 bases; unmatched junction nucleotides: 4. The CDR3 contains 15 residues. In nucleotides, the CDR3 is TGCGCCAGCAGCCAAGCCGGGACAGGGAGAAACATTCAGTACTTC. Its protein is CASSQAGTGRNIQYF.

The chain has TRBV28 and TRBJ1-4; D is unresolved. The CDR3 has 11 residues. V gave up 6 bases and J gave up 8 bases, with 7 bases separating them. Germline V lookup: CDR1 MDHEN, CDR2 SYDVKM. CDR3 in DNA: TGTGCCAGCAGCCTACGAGAAAAACTGTTTTTT. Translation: CASSLREKLFF.

The CDR3 reads CASSYLGRGGTEAFF. In nucleotides, the CDR3 is TGTGCCAGCAGTTACCTAGGACGGGGTGGAACTGAAGCTTTCTTT. V and J are TRBV6-5 and TRBJ1-1, with no clear D. Per the germline V gene, CDR1 is MNHEY and CDR2 is SVGAGI. The V end was cut by 2 bases, the J end by 5 bases, with 15 bases between. The CDR3 consists of 15 residues.

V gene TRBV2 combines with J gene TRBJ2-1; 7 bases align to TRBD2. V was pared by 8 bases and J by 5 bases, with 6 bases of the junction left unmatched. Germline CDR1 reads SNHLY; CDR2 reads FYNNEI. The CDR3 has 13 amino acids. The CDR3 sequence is CASWAGEDNEQFF. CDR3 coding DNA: TGTGCCAGCTGGGCGGGAGAGGACAATGAGCAGTTCTTC.

CDR3 residues: CASSGPGIFRTEAFF. CDR3 DNA sequence: TGTGCCAGCAGCGGACCCGGGATTTTTCGCACTGAAGCTTTCTTT. V and J are TRBV9 and TRBJ1-1; D unclear. CDR3 size: 15 residues. V lost 3 bases and J lost 4, with 16 bases in between. From germline, CDR1 is SGDLS and CDR2 YYNGEE.

The DNA of the CDR3 is TGCGCCAGCAGCGAAAGACAGATTAGAGGCCCCGCTTTCTTT. Translation: CASSERQIRGPAFF. The chain is built from TRBV4-1 and TRBJ1-1, with D perhaps TRBD1 (5 bases). The length of the CDR3 is 14 residues. CDR1 is MGHRA and CDR2 is YSYEKL in the germline V gene. V was clipped by 5 bases and J by 11 bases, with 21 bases between them.

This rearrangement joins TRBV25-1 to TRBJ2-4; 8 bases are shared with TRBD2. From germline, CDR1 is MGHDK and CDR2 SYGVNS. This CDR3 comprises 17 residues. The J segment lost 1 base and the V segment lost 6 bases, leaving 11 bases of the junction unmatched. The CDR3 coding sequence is TGTGCCAGCAGCCCCCCAGCGGGAGAAGAGGCCAAAAACATTCAGTACTTC. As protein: CASSPPAGEEAKNIQYF.

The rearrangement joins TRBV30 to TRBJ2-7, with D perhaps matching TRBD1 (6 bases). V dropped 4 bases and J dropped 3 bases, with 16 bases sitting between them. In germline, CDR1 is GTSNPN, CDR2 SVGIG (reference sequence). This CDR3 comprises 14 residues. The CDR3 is CAWNSREQGYEQYF. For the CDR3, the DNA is TGTGCCTGGAATTCAAGAGAACAGGGCTACGAGCAGTACTTC.

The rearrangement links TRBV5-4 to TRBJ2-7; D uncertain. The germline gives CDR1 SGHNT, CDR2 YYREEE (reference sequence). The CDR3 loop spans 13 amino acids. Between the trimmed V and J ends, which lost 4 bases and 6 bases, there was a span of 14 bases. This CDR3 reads CASSLDLAGEQYF. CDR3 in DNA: TGTGCCAGCAGCCTAGACCTCGCTGGCGAGCAGTACTTC.

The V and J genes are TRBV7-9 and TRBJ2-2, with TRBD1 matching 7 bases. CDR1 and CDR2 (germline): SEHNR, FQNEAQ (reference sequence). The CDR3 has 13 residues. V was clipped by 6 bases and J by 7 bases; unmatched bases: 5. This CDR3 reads CASRSQGNGELFF. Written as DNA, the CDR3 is TGTGCCAGCAGGTCACAGGGGAACGGGGAGCTGTTTTTT.

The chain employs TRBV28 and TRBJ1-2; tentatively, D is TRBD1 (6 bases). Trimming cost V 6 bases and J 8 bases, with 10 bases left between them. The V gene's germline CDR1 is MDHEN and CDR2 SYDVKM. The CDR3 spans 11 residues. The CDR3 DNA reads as TGTGCCAGCAGACAGGGAAGAGGCTACACCTTC. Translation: CASRQGRGYTF.

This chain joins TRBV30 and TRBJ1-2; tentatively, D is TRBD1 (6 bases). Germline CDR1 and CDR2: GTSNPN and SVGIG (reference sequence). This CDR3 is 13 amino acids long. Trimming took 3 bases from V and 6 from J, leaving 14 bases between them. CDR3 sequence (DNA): TGTGCCTGGAGCGGGGGGGCGAGTCATGGCTACACCTTC. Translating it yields CAWSGGASHGYTF.